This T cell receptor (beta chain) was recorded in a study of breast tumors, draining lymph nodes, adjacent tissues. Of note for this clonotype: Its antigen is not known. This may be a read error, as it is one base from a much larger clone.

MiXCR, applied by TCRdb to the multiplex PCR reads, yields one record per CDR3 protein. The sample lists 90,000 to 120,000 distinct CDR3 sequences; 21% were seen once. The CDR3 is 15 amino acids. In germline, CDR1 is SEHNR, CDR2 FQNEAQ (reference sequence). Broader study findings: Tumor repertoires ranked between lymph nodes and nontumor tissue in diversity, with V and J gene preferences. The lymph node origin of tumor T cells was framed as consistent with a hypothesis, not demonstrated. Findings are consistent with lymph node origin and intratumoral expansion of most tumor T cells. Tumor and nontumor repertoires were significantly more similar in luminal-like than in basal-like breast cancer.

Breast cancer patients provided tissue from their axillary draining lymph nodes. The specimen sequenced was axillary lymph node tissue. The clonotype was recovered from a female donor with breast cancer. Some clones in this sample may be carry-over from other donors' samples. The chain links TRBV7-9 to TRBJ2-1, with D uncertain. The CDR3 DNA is TGTGCCAGCGGCTTGAAGGGTTTCCTATACAATGAGCAGTTCTTC. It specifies CASGLKGFLYNEQFF.